A single sample gave rise to the 25 T cell receptor beta chains below, sequenced in a study of blood T cell repertoires in COVID-19. Profiling relied on immunoSEQ multiplex PCR, and the TCRdb table lists in-frame clones only, not all of them. This sample has 90,000 to 120,000 clones, with about 79% found just once. Sequencing was done on a sample of peripheral blood. Every receptor here comes from a woman older than 75 with active or convalescent COVID-19.

The genes are TRBV7-2 and TRBJ1-2; possible D gene TRBD1, 5 bases. Germline V lookup: CDR1 SGHTA, CDR2 FQGNSA. The CDR3 is 14 residues long. Trimming shortened V by 1 base and J by 1 base, and 7 bases separated the two germline ends. The DNA of the CDR3 is TGTGCCAGCAGCTTAGGACAGCTTAACTATGGCTACACCTTC. It codes for CASSLGQLNYGYTF. The full variable domain, completed using reference TRBV7-2 and TRBJ1-2, is GAGVSQSPSNKVTEKGKDVELRCDPISGHTALYWYRQSLGQGLEFLIYFQGNSAPDKSGLPSDRFSAERTGGSVSTLTIQRTQQEDSAVYLCASSLGQLNYGYTFGSGTRLTVV.

This clone was observed a few times. This chain joins TRBV5-6 and TRBJ1-2; maybe TRBD1 (6 bases). V lost 3 bases and J 0 bases, leaving 24 bases between the germline ends. Looked up from germline, CDR1 is SGHDT and CDR2 is YYEEEE. The CDR3 length is 19 residues. CDR3 loop: CASSYGTLALVNSNYGYTF. The DNA of the CDR3 is TGTGCCAGCAGCTACGGGACATTGGCCCTCGTTAATTCTAACTATGGCTACACCTTC.

The J gene is TRBJ2-4, the V gene TRBV5-4; D is possibly TRBD1 (5 bases). Trimming stripped 4 bases from V and 7 bases from J, with 12 bases between. The CDR3 runs 13 residues. Germline CDR1 reads SGHNT; CDR2 reads YYREEE (reference sequence). The DNA for the CDR3 is TGTGCCAGCAGCCAAGGGGAAGTGAACATTCAGTACTTC. This encodes CASSQGEVNIQYF.

The rearrangement joins TRBV29-1 to TRBJ1-4; 7 positions match TRBD1. The CDR3 spans 12 residues. Per germline, CDR1 SQVTM and CDR2 ANQGSEA. Trimming at V came to 6 bases and at J to 3 bases, leaving 1 base not matched to a gene. DNA for the CDR3: TGCAGCGTACAGGGGTCTAATGAAAAACTGTTTTTT. It specifies CSVQGSNEKLFF.

V usage is TRBV27 and J usage is TRBJ1-3; tentative D call: TRBD1 (5 bases). This CDR3 has 14 amino acids. The germline V gene has CDR1 MNHEY and CDR2 SMNVEV (reference sequence). V shed 3 bases and J shed 4 bases, with 10 bases lying between them. The CDR3 coding sequence is TGTGCCAGCAGTTTGATTAGGGGAGGAAACACCATATATTTT. It encodes CASSLIRGGNTIYF.

CDR3 bases: TGTGCCAGCAGCCAGACGGTTCTAGCGGTTCCCAATGAGCAGTTCTTC. Translation gives CASSQTVLAVPNEQFF. This chain links TRBV11-2 with TRBJ2-1; TRBD2 matches at 7 bases. Germline assignment: CDR1 SGHAT and CDR2 FQNNGV. V lost 5 bases to trimming and J lost 6 bases; unmatched junction nucleotides: 13. This CDR3 comprises 16 residues.

The rearrangement uses TRBV7-2 and TRBJ2-3, with 7 bases aligning to TRBD1. V shed 5 bases, J shed 4 bases, and the junction held 6 bases outside the gene matches. The CDR3 runs 14 residues. The V gene's germline CDR1 is SGHTA and CDR2 FQGNSA. The CDR3 is CASSPEGGPDTQYF. CDR3 coding DNA: TGTGCCAGCAGCCCCGAAGGGGGCCCAGATACGCAGTATTTT. The full variable domain, its missing parts supplied by reference TRBV7-2 and TRBJ2-3, is GAGVSQSPSNKVTEKGKDVELRCDPISGHTALYWYRQSLGQGLEFLIYFQGNSAPDKSGLPSDRFSAERTGGSVSTLTIQRTQQEDSAVYLCASSPEGGPDTQYFGPGTRLTVL.

This chain uses TRBV7-9 with TRBJ2-7; 13 nucleotides agree with TRBD2. This CDR3 comprises 17 residues. The germline CDR1 and CDR2 sequences are SEHNR and FQNEAQ (reference sequence). V trimming: 5 bases; J trimming: 2 bases; junction bases outside the gene matches: 9. CDR3 DNA sequence: TGTGCCAGCAGCACTCCACTAGCGGGAGGGCTACCCTACGAGCAGTACTTC. Amino acid sequence: CASSTPLAGGLPYEQYF.

The chain carries TRBV28 and TRBJ1-2; 9 bases line up with TRBD1. This CDR3 region has 12 residues. Germline loops: CDR1 MDHEN, CDR2 SYDVKM. V lost 7 bases to trimming and J lost 11 bases; unmatched junction nucleotides: 8. The CDR3 bases are TGTGCCAGCACAGCGACAGGGGGGAAGTACACCTTC. Protein: CASTATGGKYTF.

J is TRBJ1-2 and V is TRBV4-2; D unresolved. CDR1 and CDR2 (germline): LGHNA, YNFKEQ. V was cut by 4 bases and J by 1 base, with 10 bases left in between. This CDR3 contains 14 residues. DNA of the CDR3: TGTGCCAGCAGCCCTCCAACTCTTAACTATGGCTACACCTTC. This encodes CASSPPTLNYGYTF.

The chain joins TRBV4-3 to TRBJ2-7; D remains unclear. Per germline, CDR1 LGHNA and CDR2 YSLEER. The CDR3 runs to 15 residues. Trimming removed 0 bases from V and 2 bases from J, with 11 bases in between. As DNA, the CDR3 is TGCGCCAGCAGCCAAGAGGTCTCCTCGGCCTACGAGCAGTACTTC. Translation: CASSQEVSSAYEQYF.

The J gene is TRBJ2-1, the V gene TRBV15; D is perhaps TRBD2 (5 bases). Germline values: CDR1 LNHNV, CDR2 YYDKDF (reference sequence). V was trimmed by 4 bases and J by 7 bases, leaving 11 bases between them. The CDR3 runs to 13 residues. The chain's CDR3 is CATSTFRGNEQFF. The CDR3 coding sequence is TGTGCCACCAGCACCTTCCGGGGAAATGAGCAGTTCTTC.

The V and J genes are TRBV19 and TRBJ1-5; 8 bases map to TRBD1. The V gene's germline CDR1 is LNHDA and CDR2 SQIVND (reference sequence). The junction had 12 bases not matched to a gene; V was cut back by 8 bases and J by 0 bases. The CDR3 is 17 amino acids. CDR3 sequence reads: CASARDRGVISNQPQHF. The CDR3 coding sequence is TGTGCCAGTGCACGTGACAGGGGAGTGATTAGCAATCAGCCCCAGCATTTT.

This clone was found a few times. J is TRBJ1-6 and V is TRBV7-8; D gene unclear. V dropped 6 bases and J dropped 5 bases, with 11 bases sitting between them. CDR1 is SGHVS, CDR2 FQNEAQ, per germline. The CDR3 spans 14 residues. In DNA, the CDR3 is TGTGCCAGCAGTCACTGGGAGGATAATTCACCCCTCCACTTT. Translation: CASSHWEDNSPLHF.

This chain uses TRBV6-5 with TRBJ1-1; D may be TRBD1 (6 bases). Germline loops: CDR1 MNHEY, CDR2 SVGAGI. This CDR3 is built from 15 residues. Trimming took 0 bases from V and 0 from J, leaving 8 bases between them. CDR3 amino acids: CASSYSNRVNTEAFF. CDR3 coding DNA: TGTGCCAGCAGTTACTCGAACAGGGTGAACACTGAAGCTTTCTTT.

This clone was counted a single time. This chain links TRBV28 with TRBJ2-6; 9 bases are shared with TRBD1. The CDR3 contains 18 residues. V was clipped by 7 bases and J by 1 base; unmatched bases: 11. CDR1 is MDHEN and CDR2 is SYDVKM in the germline V gene. CDR3 in amino acids: CASTISGTGKSGANVLTF. DNA for the CDR3: TGTGCCAGCACCATTTCCGGGACAGGGAAGTCTGGGGCCAACGTCCTGACTTTC.

The chain carries TRBV11-2 and TRBJ2-5; tentatively, D is TRBD1 (7 bases). CDR1 is SGHAT, CDR2 FQNNGV, per germline. The ends were cut back, 5 bases at V and 5 bases at J, with 12 bases in the middle. The CDR3 spans 13 residues. The DNA for the CDR3 is TGTGCCAGCAGCCTACAGGGGAGGGAGACCCAGTACTTC. Encoded protein: CASSLQGRETQYF.

The rearrangement links TRBV12-3 or TRBV12-4 to TRBJ1-2, with a weak D call TRBD1 (6 bases). V was cut by 7 bases and J by 5 bases, with 14 bases left in between. The CDR3 contains 13 residues. The CDR3 DNA follows: TGTGCCAGCACCCCCCTAAGGGGGTATGGCTACACCTTC. As protein: CASTPLRGYGYTF.

V gene TRBV19 combines with J gene TRBJ1-1, with 9 bases that match TRBD1. V shed 5 bases, J shed 3 bases, and the junction held 10 bases outside the gene matches. CDR1 is LNHDA and CDR2 is SQIVND in the germline V gene (reference sequence). This CDR3 has 16 residues. In DNA, the CDR3 is TGTGCCAGTAGTGCCGGGACAGGGACGAAGGACACTGAAGCTTTCTTT. It specifies CASSAGTGTKDTEAFF.

The chain employs TRBV28 and TRBJ2-5, with 7 bases aligning to TRBD1. The CDR3 extends over 16 amino acids. J gave up 7 bases and V 5 bases, and 16 bases lay outside the gene matches. The germline gives CDR1 MDHEN, CDR2 SYDVKM. The CDR3: CASSPQGVTGVGTQYF. The DNA of the CDR3 is TGTGCCAGCAGTCCCCAGGGGGTCACCGGGGTAGGGACCCAGTACTTC.

This clone was counted only a few times. The rearrangement links TRBV5-1 to TRBJ2-7; D call uncertain. CDR1 is SGHRS, CDR2 YFSETQ, per germline. There are 15 residues in the CDR3. The V gene lost 4 bases and the J gene lost 0 bases, with 14 bases spanning the gap. The CDR3 nucleotides read TGCGCCAGCAGCCTGGACGGTGACACCTCCTACGAGCAGTACTTC. It yields the protein CASSLDGDTSYEQYF.

This clone was found once. The chain is built from TRBV9 and TRBJ1-1; 9 bases match TRBD1. The V gene end was trimmed by 4 bases and the J gene end by 3 bases; junction bases not matched to a gene: 10. The CDR3 totals 16 residues. The germline CDR1 and CDR2 sequences are SGDLS and YYNGEE. DNA of the CDR3: TGTGCCAGCAGCATAGGGACAGGGACGCAATACACTGAAGCTTTCTTT. This sequence encodes CASSIGTGTQYTEAFF.

CDR3 protein: CASSPPLANTEAFF. The CDR3, as DNA: TGTGCCAGCAGCCCACCTCTGGCTAACACTGAAGCTTTCTTT. This chain links TRBV7-8 with TRBJ1-1; D call uncertain. The germline V gene encodes CDR1 SGHVS and CDR2 FQNEAQ. Trimming stripped 5 bases from V and 2 bases from J, with 12 bases between. The CDR3 totals 14 residues.

The chain links TRBV6-5 to TRBJ2-1; D ambiguous. Germline V CDR1 and CDR2: MNHEY, SVGAGI. V lost 2 bases and J lost 7, with 3 bases in between. The CDR3 is made up of 11 amino acids. This CDR3 reads CASSYQNEQFF. Written as DNA, the CDR3 is TGTGCCAGCAGTTACCAGAATGAGCAGTTCTTC.

This clone appeared once. Compared with germline, one end of the junction differs, possibly owing to a read error. J is TRBJ2-5 and V is TRBV7-7; TRBD1 might be the D (5 bases). The CDR3 is 14 residues long. The germline V gene has CDR1 SSHAT and CDR2 FNYEAQ (reference sequence). CDR3 bases: TGTGCTAGCAGCTTAGGGGCAGCCCAAGAGACCCAGTACTTC. Protein product: CASSLGAAQETQYF.